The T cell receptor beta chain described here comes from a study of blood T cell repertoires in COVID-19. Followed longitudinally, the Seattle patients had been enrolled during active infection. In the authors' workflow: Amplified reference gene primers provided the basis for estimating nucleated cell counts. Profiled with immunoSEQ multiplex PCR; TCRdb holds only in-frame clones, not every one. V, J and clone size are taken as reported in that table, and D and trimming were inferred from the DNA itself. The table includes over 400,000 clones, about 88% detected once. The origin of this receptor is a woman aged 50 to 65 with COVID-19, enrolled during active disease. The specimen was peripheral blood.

Written as DNA, the CDR3 is TGTGCCAGCAGTCATCCGGGACAGGGGGCGCTTGGCAGCGGGGGCTCACCCCTCCACTTT. It yields the protein CASSHPGQGALGSGGSPLHF. The chain carries TRBV6-2 or TRBV6-3 and TRBJ1-6, with TRBD1 identical over 12 bases. CDR1 MNHEY and CDR2 SVGEGT come from the germline V gene. The CDR3 runs 20 residues. V lost 5 bases to trimming and J lost 10 bases; unmatched junction nucleotides: 21.